This is a list of T cell receptor beta chains from one sample in a study of CD8+ T cells in alopecia areata. Produced via immunoSEQ multiplex PCR; TCRdb's table is partial and in-frame only. The table shows over 150,000 clones, with about 53% occurring only once. The sample here was CD8+ T cells sorted from blood, taken at week 24, from a patient treated with tofacitinib. These receptors all come from a human donor with alopecia areata. CDR3s include the opening cysteine and the closing phenylalanine or tryptophan. Each record gives: D gene, J gene, V gene, clone size, CDR3 protein, CDR3 DNA. D genes are given only for firm matches. Clone size is given for some rows only: seen once, a few or many times, or a class if the clone is expanded.

>TRBD1|TRBJ1-2|TRBV10-3|-
CATLQTGGIRGYTF
TGTGCCACTCTCCAGACAGGGGGAATACGTGGCTACACCTTC
>-|TRBJ2-7|TRBV4-3|-
CASSQDNSPSYEQYF
TGCGCCAGCAGCCAAGACAACAGTCCCTCCTACGAGCAGTACTTC
>TRBD1|TRBJ1-5|TRBV29-1|-
CSVDEGANQPQHF
TGCAGCGTTGATGAGGGGGCTAATCAGCCCCAGCATTTT
>-|TRBJ1-2|TRBV7-8|few
CASSLQQVDGYTF
TGTGCCAGCAGCTTACAACAGGTGGATGGCTACACCTTC
>-|TRBJ1-2|TRBV30|-
CARSSHQTDNTF
TGTGCCCGGAGTTCCCATCAGACAGACAACACCTTC
>-|TRBJ2-1|TRBV6-4|few
CASSDSGNYNEQFF
TGTGCCAGCAGTGACTCAGGCAACTACAATGAGCAGTTCTTC
>-|TRBJ2-3|TRBV29-1|few
CSVEVPTSTDTQYF
TGCAGCGTTGAAGTCCCCACTAGCACAGATACGCAGTATTTT
>TRBD1|TRBJ1-1|TRBV4-1|-
CASSQDMETGLTEAFF
TGCGCCAGCAGCCAAGATATGGAGACAGGGCTCACTGAAGCTTTCTTT
>TRBD1|TRBJ2-1|TRBV11-2|once
CASSPGQGWDEQFF
TGTGCCAGCAGCCCCGGACAGGGGTGGGATGAGCAGTTCTTC
>-|TRBJ1-5|TRBV19|-
CASSASIGQPQHF
TGTGCCAGTAGTGCGAGTATAGGGCAGCCCCAGCATTTT
>-|TRBJ1-4|TRBV11-3|few
CASSLYFGFGSTYYEKLFF
TGTGCCAGCAGCTTATATTTTGGGTTCGGATCCACCTATTATGAAAAACTGTTTTTT
>-|TRBJ1-1|TRBV25-1|-
CASSEYGSTEAFF
TGTGCCAGCAGTGAATATGGCAGCACTGAAGCTTTCTTT
>-|TRBJ2-5|TRBV4-3|-
CASSQDWGFQETQYF
TGCGCCAGCAGCCAAGATTGGGGGTTTCAAGAGACCCAGTACTTC
>-|TRBJ2-6|TRBV11-2|-
CASAGGQGSGANVLTF
TGTGCCAGCGCTGGGGGTCAGGGCTCTGGGGCCAACGTCCTGACTTTC
>-|TRBJ1-4|TRBV4-3|few
CASSQDLGAVLNEKLFF
TGCGCCAGCAGCCAAGATCTTGGTGCAGTACTAAATGAAAAACTGTTTTTT
>-|TRBJ2-7|TRBV29-1|-
CSVVSGDNAYEQYF
TGCAGCGTTGTGTCAGGGGACAACGCTTACGAGCAGTACTTC
>-|TRBJ2-7|TRBV4-3|-
CASSQDRSSYEQYF
TGCGCCAGCAGCCAAGACAGGAGCTCCTACGAGCAGTACTTC
>TRBD1|TRBJ1-6|TRBV5-6|-
CASSLGQGSPLHF
TGTGCCAGCAGCCTAGGACAGGGATCACCCCTCCACTTT
>-|TRBJ2-3|TRBV30|-
CAWSEGGLDTQYF
TGTGCCTGGAGCGAAGGGGGGTTAGATACGCAGTATTTT
>-|TRBJ2-7|TRBV11-2|-
CASSPDLTYEQYF
TGTGCCAGCAGCCCGGACTTGACCTACGAGCAGTACTTC
>-|TRBJ1-6|TRBV2|once
CASSRGESYNSPLHF
TGTGCCAGCAGTCGGGGGGAATCCTATAATTCACCCCTCCACTTT
>-|TRBJ1-2|TRBV29-1|few
CSAGGESGYTF
TGCAGCGCCGGGGGGGAGAGTGGCTACACCTTC
>TRBD2|TRBJ2-7|TRBV5-6|few
CASSRLAGAITYEQYF
TGTGCCAGCAGCCGACTAGCGGGGGCCATTACCTACGAGCAGTACTTC
>-|TRBJ2-7|TRBV11-2|-
CASSLHLYEQYF
TGTGCCAGCAGCTTACACCTATACGAGCAGTACTTC
>-|TRBJ2-1|TRBV29-1|few
CSAPLGGNEQFF
TGCAGCGCCCCCCTAGGAGGGAATGAGCAGTTCTTC
>-|TRBJ2-2|TRBV14|-
CASTLANTGELFF
TGTGCCAGTACATTAGCGAACACCGGGGAGCTGTTTTTT
>TRBD1|TRBJ2-2|TRBV6-5|-
CASSYSMTGLSGELFF
TGTGCCAGCAGTTACTCTATGACAGGGCTGTCCGGGGAGCTGTTTTTT
>-|TRBJ1-1|TRBV6-1|-
CASSDPRGFTEAFF
TGTGCCAGCAGTGACCCGCGGGGTTTCACTGAAGCTTTCTTT
>-|TRBJ1-2|TRBV29-1|-
CSTGGSYGYTF
TGCAGCACCGGGGGGTCCTATGGCTACACCTTC
>TRBD1|TRBJ1-1|TRBV4-1|-
CASSQSDREYTEAFF
TGCGCCAGCAGCCAATCGGACAGGGAGTACACTGAAGCTTTCTTT
>-|TRBJ2-2|TRBV29-1|-
CSVQAGELFF
TGCAGCGTTCAGGCCGGGGAGCTGTTTTTT
>-|TRBJ2-5|TRBV4-3|-
CASSLMKMYRDETQYF
TGCGCCAGCAGCCTGATGAAGATGTATCGGGACGAGACCCAGTACTTC
>-|TRBJ2-7|TRBV13|-
CASSSPEGPYEQYF
TGTGCCAGCAGCTCCCCGGAGGGTCCCTACGAGCAGTACTTC
>TRBD1|TRBJ2-1|TRBV19|-
CASSSRQGAREQFF
TGTGCCAGTAGTAGTCGACAGGGGGCACGAGAGCAGTTCTTC
>-|TRBJ2-1|TRBV4-3|once
CASSQDPVREQFF
TGCGCCAGCAGCCAAGATCCGGTAAGGGAGCAGTTCTTC
>-|TRBJ1-2|TRBV5-6|-
CASSPGVSYGYTF
TGTGCCAGCAGCCCAGGTGTTAGCTATGGCTACACCTTC
>TRBD2|TRBJ2-1|TRBV5-1|-
CASSLALAGAQEQFF
TGCGCCAGCAGCTTGGCTTTAGCGGGGGCCCAGGAGCAGTTCTTC
>TRBD2|TRBJ2-1|TRBV13|many
CASSPRLAGTNNEQFF
TGTGCCAGCAGCCCCCGACTAGCGGGGACCAACAATGAGCAGTTCTTC
>-|TRBJ2-7|TRBV29-1|-
CSVVFGDTGYEQYF
TGCAGCGTTGTTTTTGGTGACACCGGCTACGAGCAGTACTTC
>-|TRBJ2-7|TRBV15|-
CATSREGVHEQYF
TGTGCCACCAGCAGAGAAGGGGTACACGAGCAGTACTTC
>-|TRBJ1-1|TRBV13|-
CASSLTGLNTEAFF
TGTGCCAGCAGCTTAACAGGATTGAACACTGAAGCTTTCTTT
>-|TRBJ2-7|TRBV25-1|few
CASTENYEQYF
TGTGCCAGCACTGAGAACTACGAGCAGTACTTC
>TRBD1|TRBJ1-2|TRBV30|-
CALDRVYGYTF
TGTGCCTTAGACAGGGTCTATGGCTACACCTTC